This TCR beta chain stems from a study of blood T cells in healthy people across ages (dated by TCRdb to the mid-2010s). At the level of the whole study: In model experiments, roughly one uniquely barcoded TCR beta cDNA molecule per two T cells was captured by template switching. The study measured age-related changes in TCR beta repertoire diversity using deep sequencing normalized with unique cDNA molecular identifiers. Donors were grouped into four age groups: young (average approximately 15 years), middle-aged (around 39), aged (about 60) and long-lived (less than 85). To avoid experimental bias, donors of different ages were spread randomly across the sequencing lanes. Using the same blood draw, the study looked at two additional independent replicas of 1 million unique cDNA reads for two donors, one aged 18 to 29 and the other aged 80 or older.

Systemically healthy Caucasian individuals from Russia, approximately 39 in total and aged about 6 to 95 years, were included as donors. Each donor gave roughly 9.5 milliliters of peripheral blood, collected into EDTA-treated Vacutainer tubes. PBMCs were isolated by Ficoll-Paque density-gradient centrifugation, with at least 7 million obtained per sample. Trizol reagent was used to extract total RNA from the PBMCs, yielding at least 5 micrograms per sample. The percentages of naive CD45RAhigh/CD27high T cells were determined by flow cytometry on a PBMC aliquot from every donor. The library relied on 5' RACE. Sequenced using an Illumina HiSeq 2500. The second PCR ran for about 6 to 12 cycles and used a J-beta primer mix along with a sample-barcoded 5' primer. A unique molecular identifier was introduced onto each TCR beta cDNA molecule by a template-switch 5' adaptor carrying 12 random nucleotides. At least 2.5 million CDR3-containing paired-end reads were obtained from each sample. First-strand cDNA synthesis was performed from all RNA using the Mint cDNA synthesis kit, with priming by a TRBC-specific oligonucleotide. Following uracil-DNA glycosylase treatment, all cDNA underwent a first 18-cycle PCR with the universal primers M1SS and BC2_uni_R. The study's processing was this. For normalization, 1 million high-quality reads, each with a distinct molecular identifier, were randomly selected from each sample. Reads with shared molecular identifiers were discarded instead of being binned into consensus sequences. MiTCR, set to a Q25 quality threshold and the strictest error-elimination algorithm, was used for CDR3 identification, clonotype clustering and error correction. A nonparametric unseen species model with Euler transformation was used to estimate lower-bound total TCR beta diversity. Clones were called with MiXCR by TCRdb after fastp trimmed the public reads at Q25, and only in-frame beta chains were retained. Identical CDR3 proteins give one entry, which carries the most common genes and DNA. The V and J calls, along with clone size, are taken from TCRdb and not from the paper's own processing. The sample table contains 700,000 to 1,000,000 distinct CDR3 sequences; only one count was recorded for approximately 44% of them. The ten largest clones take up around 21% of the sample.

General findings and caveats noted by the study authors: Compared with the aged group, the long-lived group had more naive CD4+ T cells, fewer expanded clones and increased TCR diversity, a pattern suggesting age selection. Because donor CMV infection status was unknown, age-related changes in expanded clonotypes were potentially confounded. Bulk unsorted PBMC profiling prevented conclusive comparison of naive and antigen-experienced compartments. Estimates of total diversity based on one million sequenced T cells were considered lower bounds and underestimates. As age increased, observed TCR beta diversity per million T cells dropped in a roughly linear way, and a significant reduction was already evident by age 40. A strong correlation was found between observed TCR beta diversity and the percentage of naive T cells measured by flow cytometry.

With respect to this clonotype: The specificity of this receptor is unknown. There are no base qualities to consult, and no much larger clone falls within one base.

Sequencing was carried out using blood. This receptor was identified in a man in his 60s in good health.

The DNA sequence is as follows: TGCAGTGCTAGAGATCTTGCTGGTCAGGGGGCCATGAACACTGAAGCTTTCTTT. This translates into CSARDLAGQGAMNTEAFF. The chain joins TRBV20-1 to TRBJ1-1; TRBD1 agrees with 8 junctional bases. Taken from cysteine to phenylalanine, the CDR3 has 18 residues. The read is trimmed to its CDR3 DNA, 54 bases read in frame from base 1. CDR1 and CDR2 were assigned from the germline V gene (reference sequence) as DFQATT and SNEGSKA. Clipping removes 0 bases from V and 0 bases from J, with 12 as the unmatched junction base count.